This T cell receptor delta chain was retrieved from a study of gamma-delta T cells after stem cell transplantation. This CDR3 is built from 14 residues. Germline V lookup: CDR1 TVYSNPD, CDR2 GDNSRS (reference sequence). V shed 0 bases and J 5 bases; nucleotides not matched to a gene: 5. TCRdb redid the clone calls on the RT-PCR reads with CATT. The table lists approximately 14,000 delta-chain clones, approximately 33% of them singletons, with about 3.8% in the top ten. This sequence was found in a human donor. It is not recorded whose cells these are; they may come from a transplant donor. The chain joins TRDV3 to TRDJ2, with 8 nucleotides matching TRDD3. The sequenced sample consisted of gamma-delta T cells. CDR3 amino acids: CAFRWGIGTAQLFF. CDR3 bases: TGTGCCTTTAGGTGGGGGATTGGCACAGCACAACTCTTCTTT. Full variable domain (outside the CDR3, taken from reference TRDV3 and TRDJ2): CDKVTQSSPDQTVASGSEVVLLCTYDTVYSNPDLFWYRIRPDYSFQFVFYGDNSRSEGADFTQGRFSVKHILTQKAFHLVISPVRTEDSATYYCAFRWGIGTAQLFFGKGTQLIVEP.